Shown below are 10 T cell receptor beta chains from a single sample sequenced in a study of blood T cell repertoires in COVID-19. Some clones are missing from TCRdb's copy, which holds only in-frame ones; the method was immunoSEQ multiplex PCR. This table has 300,000 to 400,000 clones, 70% to 90% appearing once. The material sequenced was PBMCs or T cells enriched from blood (not recorded which). All receptors derive from a woman between 25 and 40 years old with acute COVID-19.

CDR3 coding DNA: TGTGCCAGTACGAGAGTACCAGGTCCTAACTATGGCTACACCTTC. Its translation is CASTRVPGPNYGYTF. The chain is built from TRBV19 and TRBJ1-2; D call uncertain. Germline V gene sequence: CDR1 LNHDA, CDR2 SQIVND (reference sequence). This CDR3 has 15 residues. Trimming left V 7 bases short and J 0 bases short, with 15 bases between.

The chain employs TRBV24-1 and TRBJ2-1; a possible D gene is TRBD1 (6 bases). Germline CDR1 reads KGHDR; CDR2 reads SFDVKD. Trimming cost V 3 bases and J 6 bases, with 11 bases left between them. The CDR3 contains 14 residues. CDR3 coding DNA: TGTGCCACCAGTGATCAAACAGGGCCCAATGAGCAGTTCTTC. It translates to CATSDQTGPNEQFF.

The chain links TRBV3-1 (or the pseudogene TRBV3-2) to TRBJ2-1; TRBD2 agrees at 9 bases. V dropped 0 bases and J dropped 7; count of bases not matched to a gene: 7. The germline V gene has CDR1 LGHDT and CDR2 YNNKEL (reference sequence). The CDR3 runs to 16 residues. CDR3: CASSQDWRGGRNEQFF. The CDR3 region has the DNA TGTGCCAGCAGCCAAGATTGGCGGGGGGGCCGTAATGAGCAGTTCTTC.

V gene TRBV3-1 (or the pseudogene TRBV3-2) combines with J gene TRBJ1-2; a weak D match, TRBD1 (6 bases). Germline CDR1 LGHDT, CDR2 YNNKEL (reference sequence). Deletions cut 0 bases from V and 0 bases from J, with 20 bases between. This CDR3 comprises 19 residues. For the CDR3, the DNA is TGTGCCAGCAGCCAAGATCTTCCGACAGGCGGAGTAGCTAACTATGGCTACACCTTC. It yields the protein CASSQDLPTGGVANYGYTF.

The J gene is TRBJ2-1, the V gene TRBV6-4, with D maybe TRBD2 (6 bases). Germline V gives CDR1 MRHNA, CDR2 SNTAGT. V lost 3 bases to trimming and J lost 0 bases, with 12 bases between them. The CDR3 runs to 16 residues. DNA for the CDR3: TGTGCCAGCAGTGATGTTGGCGGGATCTCCTACAATGAGCAGTTCTTC. As protein: CASSDVGGISYNEQFF.

The rearrangement uses TRBV14 and TRBJ2-5; D possibly corresponds to TRBD2 (6 bases). Germline loops: CDR1 SGHDN, CDR2 FVKESK. The CDR3 has 16 amino acids. Trimming took off 0 bases at V and 2 bases at J, with 13 bases between the two ends. The CDR3: CASSQEPGGSQETQYF. The DNA of the CDR3 is TGTGCCAGCAGCCAAGAACCCGGGGGATCACAAGAGACCCAGTACTTC.

The chain joins TRBV5-5 to TRBJ1-2, with TRBD1 matching over 7 bases. Germline CDR1 reads SGHKS; CDR2 reads YYEKEE (reference sequence). The CDR3 spans 15 residues. The trim removed 3 bases at V and 6 bases at J, leaving 11 bases unmatched. The CDR3 DNA reads as TGTGCCAGCAGCTCGACCAGGGGGTCGGGGAATGGCTACACCTTC. Protein: CASSSTRGSGNGYTF.

V gene TRBV24-1 combines with J gene TRBJ2-6; 8 nucleotides align to TRBD1. The ends lost 5 bases at V and 1 base at J; junction bases unmatched: 6. This CDR3 has 17 residues. CDR1 KGHDR and CDR2 SFDVKD come from the germline V gene. For the CDR3, the DNA is TGTGCCACCAGTGGGACAGGGAGTTGGTCTGGGGCCAACGTCCTGACTTTC. The encoded protein is CATSGTGSWSGANVLTF.

This sequence joins TRBV28 and TRBJ1-3; D not resolved. This CDR3 is 13 amino acids long. Trimming cost V 5 bases and J 7 bases, with 12 bases left between them. Germline V gene sequence: CDR1 MDHEN, CDR2 SYDVKM. CDR3 nucleotides: TGTGCCAGCAGTCTTCCAACGGTCAACACCATATATTTT. The encoded protein is CASSLPTVNTIYF. The whole variable domain, remainder taken from reference TRBV28 and TRBJ1-3, is DVKVTQSSRYLVKRTGEKVFLECVQDMDHENMFWYRQDPGLGLRLIYFSYDVKMKEKGDIPEGYSVSREKKERFSLILESASTNQTSMYLCASSLPTVNTIYFGEGSWLTVV.

This chain connects TRBV29-1 to TRBJ2-7; 10 bases are shared with TRBD1. With 6 bases clipped from V and 1 base from J, the junction kept 6 bases outside the gene matches. CDR3 length equals 14 residues. Germline CDR1 SQVTM, CDR2 ANQGSEA. The CDR3, as DNA: TGCAGCGTAGCTGACAGGGGGCCTTCCTACGAGCAGTACTTC. Protein product: CSVADRGPSYEQYF.